The T cell receptor (beta chain) under discussion was sequenced for a study of blood T cell repertoires in COVID-19 (dated by TCRdb to 2020 to 2022). The study in broad terms: Collaborator samples came from the United States, Italy and Spain and covered acute and convalescent phases of COVID-19. The prospective study material was composed of cDNA or gDNA derived from T cells, B-cell-depleted T cells, or PBMCs. Subjects who had been exposed to COVID-19, were actively infected with it, or had recovered from it provided the deeply sampled blood TCRbeta repertoires that made up the dataset. The repertoires were made available in a free public database intended to serve as a resource for research on the immune response to SARS-CoV-2. The samples were drawn from the first 160 participants of the ongoing ImmuneRACE study and from 950 to 1,500 subjects provided by 6 global collaborators. The sample metadata nearly always contained a de-identified subject ID, COVID-19 status, age in years and sex. Where available, HLA class I and class II types were taken from metadata supplied by the sample provider and were not determined by assay-based typing. The investigation overall reported the following: Clinical and demographic metadata were provided uncurated, with the amount varying by source and participant.

The immunoSEQ Assay, a bias-controlled multiplex PCR, was used to amplify TCRbeta CDR3 regions from genomic DNA. On the study's bioinformatics: Within the assay, amplification of reference gene primers was used to estimate how many nucleated cells each sample contained. To quantify the absolute abundance of each unique TCRbeta CDR3 rearrangement, sequence reads were collapsed and filtered. For each sample, productive Simpson clonality was calculated by taking the square root of Simpson's diversity index across productive rearrangements. TCRdb provides this immuneACCESS table in a form limited to in-frame rearrangements. Some clones are lacking; in checked studies, under half of them reflect an unresolved V gene, and why the rest are absent is not known. V and J calls and clone size are as listed in that table; D and trimming were resolved from the DNA. The sample table records 300,000 to 450,000 clones; around 87% of these occur just once. Of the sample, approximately 2.5% falls within the top ten clones.

Concerning this clone itself: What antigen it recognizes has not been identified. Base qualities are not at hand, and no much larger clone is one base apart.

One collaborating source in Seattle enrolled patients while the patients were actively infected and followed the patients over time throughout the course of disease. Collaborating institutions collected whole blood in K2EDTA tubes following their own protocols. Collaborator samples were shipped for TCRbeta analysis as frozen whole blood, isolated PBMCs, or DNA extracted from either sample type. The CDR3 numbers 14 residues from cysteine through phenylalanine. The only DNA kept is the CDR3, 42 bases in frame from the first base. V is pruned by 6 bases and J by 1 base, leaving 0 bases of the junction without a gene match. CDR1 and CDR2, looked up from the germline V gene, are ENHRY and SYGVKD.

Here the chain combines TRBV10-3 and TRBJ2-3, with 11 bases in between that match TRBD2. The origin of this receptor is an older woman with COVID-19, enrolled during active disease. Sequences were obtained from peripheral blood. The nucleotides read TGTGCCATCAGGACTAGCGGGGGCACAGATACGCAGTATTTT. Its protein product is CAIRTSGGTDTQYF.